The TCR beta chain under discussion was sequenced for a study of blood T cell repertoires in COVID-19. About the research overall: Sources were T cells, B-cell-depleted T cells, or PBMCs; the material itself was cDNA or gDNA.

Germline CDR1 is SQVTM and CDR2 is ANQGSEA. The germline V and J ends were trimmed by 6 bases and 2 bases, with 11 bases remaining between them. The length of the CDR3 is 13 residues. In the original processing: Amplification of reference gene primers was used by the study to estimate nucleated cell counts. The protocol was immunoSEQ multiplex PCR, while the TCRdb copy is restricted to in-frame clones and leaves out a portion. That table is the source of V, J and clone size, and D and trimming were worked out from the DNA. The profile shows some 460,000 clones, 87% of them singletons. This clone has just a few counts. Participants spanned ages about 18 to 100 years and resided in 20 to 30 US areas.

This TCR was recovered from a woman aged 18-30 years with acute COVID-19. The genes are TRBV29-1 and TRBJ2-4; D possibly corresponds to TRBD1 (6 bases). The sample taken for sequencing was PBMCs or T cells enriched from blood (not recorded which). The CDR3 coding sequence is TGCAGCGTCGCACAGGGATCCAAAAACATTCAGTACTTC. Translating it yields CSVAQGSKNIQYF. The variable domain in full, completed from reference TRBV29-1 and TRBJ2-4, reads SAVISQKPSRDICQRGTSLTIQCQVDSQVTMMFWYRQQPGQSLTLIATANQGSEATYESGFVIDKFPISRPNLTFSTLTVSNMSPEDSSIYLCSVAQGSKNIQYFGAGTRLSVL.